The clone carrying this T cell receptor (beta chain) was recorded a few times. This record comes from a study of spatial heterogeneity in lung cancer. TCRdb re-called the 5' RACE reads with MiXCR, one entry per CDR3 protein. The sample gives 60,000 to 90,000 distinct CDR3 sequences, more than 10% of which show up once; 5.5% to 7.5% is in the top ten. Germline CDR1 reads LGHDT; CDR2 reads YNNKEL (reference sequence). The CDR3 has 12 residues. V lost 2 bases and J 7 bases, leaving 6 bases between the germline ends. Described time point: sample taken at primary tumor resection. Whole RNA, isolated from tumor, nontumor lung or frozen PBMC, was sequenced without prior sorting.

This TCR was sampled from a male donor with early-stage non-small cell lung cancer. Sequences were derived from PBMCs, sampled at surgery. The chain is built from TRBV3-1 and TRBJ2-1, with unresolved D. CDR3: CASSQSLNEQFF. CDR3 nucleotide sequence: TGTGCCAGCAGCCAAAGTTTAAATGAGCAGTTCTTC.